This T cell receptor (beta chain) comes out of a study of T cell repertoires in cytomegalovirus infection. Study-wide results and caveats: Using cumulative public TCR beta family frequency, the authors identified those who carried CMV together with the relevant HLA. CMV-specific TCR beta clonotypes restricted by HLA-C dominated the ex vivo response.

Regarding this clonotype: Its antigen remains unknown.

Via MiXCR, TCRdb re-called the reads, giving one row per CDR3 protein. The sample shows fewer than 200,000 distinct CDR3 sequences, 13% to 15% of them seen only once. The CDR3 has 13 residues. CDR1 is MNHEY, CDR2 SVGEGT, per germline. Trimming pared 0 bases from V and 8 bases from J, leaving 10 bases between. This chain uses TRBV6-2 or TRBV6-3 with TRBJ1-2; tentatively, D is TRBD1 (5 bases). The sequence was collected from a human donor in good health (CMV status not recorded). Some clones in this sample may be carry-over from other donors' samples. The sample was PBMCs. CDR3: CASSYSTGGGYTF. For the CDR3, the DNA is TGTGCCAGCAGTTACTCAACAGGAGGAGGCTACACCTTC.